A selection of T cell receptor beta chains follows, all from one sample in a study of type 1 regulatory T cells. Which antigens these TCRs recognize remains unknown. TCRdb itself ran the reads through MiXCR, one entry per CDR3 protein. The sample has fewer than 70,000 distinct CDR3 sequences, nearly 65% seen once. Sequencing used cultured T cells, either the whole culture or a sorted T cell fraction (not recorded which). The receptors come from a human donor in good health. The CDR3 runs from the conserved cysteine through the conserved F or W. D genes are given only for firm matches. The size of a clone is reported for some rows only, either as once, few or many, or as a class for expanded clones.

J gene: TRBJ2-2
D gene: TRBD2
V gene: TRBV7-3
clone size: NA
CDR3 DNA: TGTGCCAGCAGCTTAGGCGGGAGGTCCACCGGGGAGCTGTTTTTT
CDR3 protein: CASSLGGRSTGELFF

J gene: TRBJ2-1
D gene: TRBD2
V gene: TRBV20-1
clone size: few
CDR3 DNA: TGCAGTGCTAGACCTACACTAGCGGGAGAGAATGAGCAGTTCTTC
CDR3 protein: CSARPTLAGENEQFF

J gene: TRBJ2-1
D gene: NA
V gene: TRBV24-1
clone size: once
CDR3 DNA: TGTGCCACCAGTGATTTGCTCGGTCCCTACAATGAGCAGTTCTTC
CDR3 protein: CATSDLLGPYNEQFF

J gene: TRBJ2-3
D gene: NA
V gene: TRBV10-3
clone size: NA
CDR3 DNA: TGTGCCATCAGTGAGGCGGGCACAGATACGCAGTATTTT
CDR3 protein: CAISEAGTDTQYF

J gene: TRBJ2-1
D gene: NA
V gene: TRBV5-6
clone size: NA
CDR3 DNA: TGTGCCAGCAGTCACACCGGGACAAGCAATGAGCAGTTCTTC
CDR3 protein: CASSHTGTSNEQFF

J gene: TRBJ2-2
D gene: TRBD2
V gene: TRBV20-1
clone size: NA
CDR3 DNA: TGCAGTGCTGGCAAAACTAGCGCGAGTGCCACCGGGGAGCTGTTTTTT
CDR3 protein: CSAGKTSASATGELFF

J gene: TRBJ2-2
D gene: TRBD2
V gene: TRBV12-3/TRBV12-4
clone size: NA
CDR3 DNA: TGTGCCAGCAGTTTAGAGCCGCTAGCGGGAGTCGGGGAGCTGTTTTTT
CDR3 protein: CASSLEPLAGVGELFF

J gene: TRBJ2-1
D gene: NA
V gene: TRBV5-5
clone size: once
CDR3 DNA: TGTGCCAGCAGCTCACAGTTTGGTAGCGCCTACAATGAGCAGTTCTTC
CDR3 protein: CASSSQFGSAYNEQFF

J gene: TRBJ2-1
D gene: TRBD2
V gene: TRBV19
clone size: NA
CDR3 DNA: TGTGCCAGTAGTATAGAGGCCGCTAGCGGATACAATGAGCAGTTCTTC
CDR3 protein: CASSIEAASGYNEQFF

J gene: TRBJ2-1
D gene: NA
V gene: TRBV15
clone size: once
CDR3 DNA: TGTGCCACCAGCCCCCGGGGGACAGCCGACAATAAGCAGTTCTTC
CDR3 protein: CATSPRGTADNKQFF

J gene: TRBJ1-3
D gene: NA
V gene: TRBV6-6
clone size: NA
CDR3 DNA: TGTGCCAGCAGTTACTCGAGGTCGGGGGGCAGCAGTGGAAACACCATATATTTT
CDR3 protein: CASSYSRSGGSSGNTIYF

J gene: TRBJ2-3
D gene: NA
V gene: TRBV24-1
clone size: NA
CDR3 DNA: TGTGCCACCAGTGATTTGATGTCTAGTAGCACAGATACGCAGTATTTT
CDR3 protein: CATSDLMSSSTDTQYF

J gene: TRBJ1-2
D gene: NA
V gene: TRBV27
clone size: NA
CDR3 DNA: TGTGCCAGCACCTTATCTGGGGGCACCTCGACGGCCTATGGCTACACCTTC
CDR3 protein: CASTLSGGTSTAYGYTF

J gene: TRBJ2-1
D gene: NA
V gene: TRBV4-1
clone size: NA
CDR3 DNA: TGCGCCAGCAGCCCCGCAGGGGGGCTAAACAATGAGCAGTTCTTC
CDR3 protein: CASSPAGGLNNEQFF

J gene: TRBJ2-2
D gene: NA
V gene: TRBV27
clone size: NA
CDR3 DNA: TGTGCCAGCAGTTTTGCAGGGGTCCAAGGAACCGGGGAGCTGTTTTTT
CDR3 protein: CASSFAGVQGTGELFF

J gene: TRBJ2-5
D gene: TRBD2
V gene: TRBV20-1
clone size: NA
CDR3 DNA: TGCAGTGCTCGGGCGGGACTAGCGGGAGGAGAGACCCAGTACTTC
CDR3 protein: CSARAGLAGGETQYF

J gene: TRBJ2-5
D gene: TRBD2
V gene: TRBV15
clone size: few
CDR3 DNA: TGTGCCACCAGCACCCCGACTAGCCGGCAGACCCAGTACTTC
CDR3 protein: CATSTPTSRQTQYF

J gene: TRBJ2-1
D gene: NA
V gene: TRBV25-1
clone size: once
CDR3 DNA: TGTGCCAGCACGGCGTCTCATGAGCAGTTCTTC
CDR3 protein: CASTASHEQFF

J gene: TRBJ1-1
D gene: NA
V gene: TRBV7-7
clone size: NA
CDR3 DNA: TGTGCCAGCAGCCGGACAGTGAACACTGAAGCTTTCTTT
CDR3 protein: CASSRTVNTEAFF

J gene: TRBJ2-2
D gene: NA
V gene: TRBV9
clone size: NA
CDR3 DNA: TGTGCCAGCAGCGTAGACGGGACCGGGGAGCTGTTTTTT
CDR3 protein: CASSVDGTGELFF

J gene: TRBJ2-1
D gene: NA
V gene: TRBV20-1
clone size: once
CDR3 DNA: TGCAGTGCTAGAGTCGGCAGCCTCAATGAGCAGTTCTTC
CDR3 protein: CSARVGSLNEQFF

J gene: TRBJ2-1
D gene: TRBD2
V gene: TRBV5-5
clone size: NA
CDR3 DNA: TGTGCCAGCAGCCTAGCGGGAGCTAGGTCCTACAATGAGCAGTTCTTC
CDR3 protein: CASSLAGARSYNEQFF

J gene: TRBJ2-1
D gene: TRBD2
V gene: TRBV10-3
clone size: NA
CDR3 DNA: TGTGCCATCAGTGCGTCAAGCGGGAGAGGAGACTACAATGAGCAGTTCTTC
CDR3 protein: CAISASSGRGDYNEQFF

J gene: TRBJ2-2
D gene: NA
V gene: TRBV4-1
clone size: NA
CDR3 DNA: TGCGCCAGCAGCCAAATCCCAGGGGAGGTCACCGGGGAGCTGTTTTTT
CDR3 protein: CASSQIPGEVTGELFF

J gene: TRBJ1-6
D gene: NA
V gene: TRBV30
clone size: few
CDR3 DNA: TGTGCCTGGAGTGTAAACAGGGTGAATAATTCACCCCTCCACTTT
CDR3 protein: CAWSVNRVNNSPLHF

J gene: TRBJ2-1
D gene: NA
V gene: TRBV20-1
clone size: NA
CDR3 DNA: TGCAGTGCTCTAGACCCTAGCGATGAGCAGTTCTTC
CDR3 protein: CSALDPSDEQFF

J gene: TRBJ2-2
D gene: NA
V gene: TRBV2
clone size: once
CDR3 DNA: TGTGCCAGCAGCAGCCGGGAATCGACAATCACCGGGGAGCTGTTTTTT
CDR3 protein: CASSSRESTITGELFF

J gene: TRBJ2-1
D gene: NA
V gene: TRBV15
clone size: NA
CDR3 DNA: TGTGCCACCAGCAGAGGTCCGGGAGAAGGGGACAATGAGCAGTTCTTC
CDR3 protein: CATSRGPGEGDNEQFF

J gene: TRBJ1-2
D gene: NA
V gene: TRBV10-3
clone size: NA
CDR3 DNA: TGTGCCATCAGTTCCGACGGACGGAACTATGGCTACACCTTC
CDR3 protein: CAISSDGRNYGYTF

J gene: TRBJ2-2
D gene: NA
V gene: TRBV7-9
clone size: NA
CDR3 DNA: TGTGCCAGCAGCTGGCCCCGGGACACCACCGGGGAGCTGTTTTTT
CDR3 protein: CASSWPRDTTGELFF

J gene: TRBJ1-3
D gene: NA
V gene: TRBV2
clone size: NA
CDR3 DNA: TGTGCCAGCGCGGTGGCTGGCTCTGGAAACACCATATATTTT
CDR3 protein: CASAVAGSGNTIYF

J gene: TRBJ2-2
D gene: NA
V gene: TRBV20-1
clone size: few
CDR3 DNA: TGCAGTGCTAGGGGACTGCCCAACACCGGGGAGCTGTTTTTT
CDR3 protein: CSARGLPNTGELFF

J gene: TRBJ2-7
D gene: TRBD1
V gene: TRBV5-6
clone size: few
CDR3 DNA: TGTGCCAGCAGCGCCCAGGGGGTCCCGGTGGGGGAGCAGTACTTC
CDR3 protein: CASSAQGVPVGEQYF

J gene: TRBJ2-7
D gene: TRBD2
V gene: TRBV27
clone size: NA
CDR3 DNA: TGTGCCAGCAAGAGCCCATCGGGCGCGGGAGGAAAGGGGATGTACGAGCAGTACTTC
CDR3 protein: CASKSPSGAGGKGMYEQYF

J gene: TRBJ2-7
D gene: TRBD2
V gene: TRBV7-2
clone size: NA
CDR3 DNA: TGTGCCAGCAGCTTAGTCGGGACTAGCGGGAGGGACGAGCAGTACTTC
CDR3 protein: CASSLVGTSGRDEQYF

J gene: TRBJ2-5
D gene: NA
V gene: TRBV6-5
clone size: NA
CDR3 DNA: TGTGCCAGCGCTCGGGGGGGGACAGTTCAAGAGACCCAGTACTTC
CDR3 protein: CASARGGTVQETQYF

J gene: TRBJ2-3
D gene: NA
V gene: TRBV5-1
clone size: few
CDR3 DNA: TGCGCCAGCAGCTTGGACGGCGGGGCTAGCACAGATACGCAGTATTTT
CDR3 protein: CASSLDGGASTDTQYF

J gene: TRBJ2-1
D gene: TRBD1
V gene: TRBV5-4
clone size: once
CDR3 DNA: TGTGCCAGCAGCGGGGGACAGGGGAGGAATGAGCAGTTCTTC
CDR3 protein: CASSGGQGRNEQFF

J gene: TRBJ2-2
D gene: NA
V gene: TRBV30
clone size: few
CDR3 DNA: TGTGCCTGGGTGTTGGGGGTCGGCACCGGGGAGCTGTTTTTT
CDR3 protein: CAWVLGVGTGELFF

J gene: TRBJ2-2
D gene: TRBD2
V gene: TRBV7-2
clone size: NA
CDR3 DNA: TGCGCCAGCAGCTTACTAGCGGGAGGCGGGGAGCTGTTTTTT
CDR3 protein: CASSLLAGGGELFF

J gene: TRBJ1-5
D gene: NA
V gene: TRBV21-1
clone size: NA
CDR3 DNA: TGTGCCAGCAGCAAAGATATGGGGAGGACGGCTTTGGGAAGCAATCAGCCCCAGCATTTT
CDR3 protein: CASSKDMGRTALGSNQPQHF

J gene: TRBJ1-4
D gene: NA
V gene: TRBV7-2
clone size: NA
CDR3 DNA: TGTGCCAGCAGCTTAGACGGCGCTAATGAAAAACTGTTTTTT
CDR3 protein: CASSLDGANEKLFF

J gene: TRBJ2-5
D gene: TRBD2
V gene: TRBV25-1
clone size: many
CDR3 DNA: TGTGCCAGCAGTGACCGACTAGCGGAGACCCAGTACTTC
CDR3 protein: CASSDRLAETQYF

J gene: TRBJ1-2
D gene: TRBD1
V gene: TRBV9
clone size: NA
CDR3 DNA: TGTGCCAGCAGCAAAGGGGGCAGGATGAGTGGCTACACCTTC
CDR3 protein: CASSKGGRMSGYTF

J gene: TRBJ2-3
D gene: TRBD2
V gene: TRBV14
clone size: NA
CDR3 DNA: TGTGCCAGCAGCCAGAGGGCTAGCGGGACTAGCACAGATACGCAGTATTTT
CDR3 protein: CASSQRASGTSTDTQYF

J gene: TRBJ1-6
D gene: NA
V gene: TRBV30
clone size: few
CDR3 DNA: TGTGCCTGGAGTGTTGAAGGGAAGAGCTCCTATAATTCACCCCTCCACTTT
CDR3 protein: CAWSVEGKSSYNSPLHF

J gene: TRBJ2-1
D gene: NA
V gene: TRBV7-2
clone size: NA
CDR3 DNA: TGTGCCAGCACCTTCGGTCCGTCGGTTAATGAGCAGTTCTTC
CDR3 protein: CASTFGPSVNEQFF

J gene: TRBJ2-7
D gene: NA
V gene: TRBV18
clone size: NA
CDR3 DNA: TGTGCCAGCTCCAGGGGGGGCTCCTACGAGCAGTACTTC
CDR3 protein: CASSRGGSYEQYF

J gene: TRBJ2-1
D gene: TRBD2
V gene: TRBV10-3
clone size: NA
CDR3 DNA: TGTGCCATCAGTGATAATGGACGGGAGGACTCCTACAATGAGCAGTTCTTC
CDR3 protein: CAISDNGREDSYNEQFF

J gene: TRBJ2-1
D gene: TRBD2
V gene: TRBV20-1
clone size: once
CDR3 DNA: TGCAGTGCTGGCCAAGGACTAGCTCCCTACAATGAGCAGTTCTTC
CDR3 protein: CSAGQGLAPYNEQFF

J gene: TRBJ2-7
D gene: TRBD2
V gene: TRBV27
clone size: NA
CDR3 DNA: TGTGCCAGCAGTTTAGACGGGAGGCCCTTAGGCGAGCAGTACTTC
CDR3 protein: CASSLDGRPLGEQYF

J gene: TRBJ2-5
D gene: TRBD2
V gene: TRBV30
clone size: NA
CDR3 DNA: TGTGCCTGGACAACGGGACTAGCGGGAAGACAAGAGACCCAGTACTTC
CDR3 protein: CAWTTGLAGRQETQYF